This TCR beta chain originates from a study of blood T cell repertoires in COVID-19. Clones were read by immunoSEQ multiplex PCR, and TCRdb kept only the in-frame ones, dropping some. Of roughly 350,000 clones in the sample, 70% to 90% were seen once. The CDR3 sequence is 19 residues long. CDR1 LGHDT and CDR2 YNNKEL come from the germline V gene (reference sequence). V trimming: 0 bases; J trimming: 4 bases; junction bases outside the gene matches: 10. The chain couples TRBV3-1 (or the pseudogene TRBV3-2) to TRBJ2-1; TRBD2 aligns across 12 bases. The receptor comes from a woman in her 30s with COVID-19, enrolled during active disease. The material sequenced was peripheral blood. The CDR3 region has the DNA TGTGCCAGCAGCCAAGATCTGCAGACTAGCGGGAGATATTACAATGAGCAGTTCTTC. It specifies CASSQDLQTSGRYYNEQFF.